This T cell receptor beta chain is drawn from a study of spatial heterogeneity in lung cancer. Each TCR cDNA molecule bore a unique molecular identifier. TCRdb reprocessed the 5' RACE reads via MiXCR and lists one record per CDR3 protein. The sample comprises 100,000 to 120,000 distinct CDR3 sequences, approximately 10% of which are singletons, and 20% to 25% rests with the top ten. The CDR3 is 15 residues long. The V gene's germline CDR1 is MDHEN and CDR2 SYDVKM. Trimming took 4 bases from V and 2 from J, leaving 14 bases between them. Time point reported: blood at routine non-recurrence follow-up after resection. Material for sequencing was whole RNA from tumor, nontumor lung or frozen PBMC, left unsorted.

The chain couples TRBV28 to TRBJ2-5; tentatively, D is TRBD2 (6 bases). This TCR was sampled from a female donor with early-stage non-small cell lung cancer. Here the sequenced sample was PBMCs, taken at follow-up. The CDR3 DNA sequence: TGTGCCAGCAGTTCCTCCGGCGGGATTCAAGAGACCCAGTACTTC. The encoded protein is CASSSSGGIQETQYF.